This T cell receptor beta chain emerged from a study of shared clonotypes between healthy human individuals. Study-level findings and limits: Rarefaction gave evidence that sorted-subset sequencing remained incomplete despite large depth.

Assay runs were performed at deep level. The repertoire was sequenced with immunoSEQ multiplex PCR; TCRdb's copy has only in-frame clones and lacks some. The sample records 550,000 to 750,000 clones, roughly 94% being singletons. The naive CD8 fraction comprised CD45RO-negative cells positively selected for CCR7 and excluded terminally differentiated effector memory CD45RA+ cells. Per germline, CDR1 SGHAT and CDR2 FQNNGV. CDR3 length: 14 residues. Between the trimmed V and J ends, which lost 1 base and 2 bases, there was a span of 9 bases. On this clone: The antigen remains undetermined. The same CDR3 arises from other DNA sequences in this sample as well.

The source material was naive CD8+ T cells sorted from blood. V usage is TRBV11-2 and J usage is TRBJ2-7, with D unresolved. The receptor comes from a man under 40 in good health. Here the CDR3 reads CASSLGVGAYEQYF. CDR3 in DNA: TGTGCCAGCAGCTTAGGTGTGGGTGCCTACGAGCAGTACTTC.